A selection of T cell receptor beta chains follows, all from one sample in a study of vaccination and CD4 T cells after COVID-19. TCRdb re-analysed the PCR reads in MiXCR, keeping a single row per CDR3 protein. The table shows roughly 20,000 distinct CDR3 sequences, with about a third occurring only once. Their specific antigens are unknown. This sample comprised CD4+ T cells from blood, cultured in vitro, obtained about 7 months after SARS-CoV-2 vaccination. Source of these receptors: a human donor who had recovered from COVID-19. Each CDR3 is given with its conserved first and last residue. A D gene is named only where the DNA matches it firmly. The size of a clone is reported for some rows only, either as once, few or many, or as a class for expanded clones.

j_gene: TRBJ2-7; d_gene: -; v_gene: TRBV7-8; abundance: -; CDR3nt: TGTGCCAGCAGCCAAAGGAGGATGAGCGGCTACGAGCAGTACTTC; CDR3aa: CASSQRRMSGYEQYF
j_gene: TRBJ1-5; d_gene: -; v_gene: TRBV20-1; abundance: -; CDR3nt: TGCAGTGCTAGAATCGGCAGGATTAATCAGCCCCGGCATTTT; CDR3aa: CSARIGRINQPRHF
j_gene: TRBJ1-2; d_gene: TRBD1; v_gene: TRBV28; abundance: -; CDR3nt: TGTGCCAGCAGACCAGGGGGCGTGTATGGCTACACCTTC; CDR3aa: CASRPGGVYGYTF
j_gene: TRBJ1-3; d_gene: TRBD1; v_gene: TRBV3-1; abundance: -; CDR3nt: TGTGCCAGCAGAGACAGGGGGTACACCATATATTTT; CDR3aa: CASRDRGYTIYF
j_gene: TRBJ1-5; d_gene: -; v_gene: TRBV6-2/TRBV6-3; abundance: -; CDR3nt: TGTGCCAGCAGGCCACCATCAGCGGGGCCCCAGCATTTT; CDR3aa: CASRPPSAGPQHF
j_gene: TRBJ1-1; d_gene: -; v_gene: TRBV28; abundance: -; CDR3nt: TGTGCCAGTATCATGAACACTGAAGCTTTCTTT; CDR3aa: CASIMNTEAFF
j_gene: TRBJ2-3; d_gene: -; v_gene: TRBV28; abundance: -; CDR3nt: TGTGCCACGGCCAGGGGCCCAGATACGGAGTATTTT; CDR3aa: CATARGPDTEYF
j_gene: TRBJ2-7; d_gene: TRBD1; v_gene: TRBV24-1; abundance: -; CDR3nt: TGTGCCACCAGTGCCGGACAGGGGGAAGTCTACGAGCAGTACTTC; CDR3aa: CATSAGQGEVYEQYF
j_gene: TRBJ2-1; d_gene: -; v_gene: TRBV28; abundance: -; CDR3nt: TGTGCCAGCCGCGGACACAACGGCAATGAGCAGTTCTTC; CDR3aa: CASRGHNGNEQFF
j_gene: TRBJ2-7; d_gene: -; v_gene: TRBV27; abundance: few; CDR3nt: TGTGCCAGCAGTCTCGGACTCGCAACCTACGAGCAGTACTTC; CDR3aa: CASSLGLATYEQYF
j_gene: TRBJ1-2; d_gene: -; v_gene: TRBV19; abundance: -; CDR3nt: TGTGCCAGTGACCAGATGTCGGGGGGATATGGCTACACCTTC; CDR3aa: CASDQMSGGYGYTF
j_gene: TRBJ2-5; d_gene: TRBD2; v_gene: TRBV5-6; abundance: few; CDR3nt: TGTGCCAGCAGCTTCTGGACTAGCCAAGAGACCCAGTACTTC; CDR3aa: CASSFWTSQETQYF
j_gene: TRBJ1-5; d_gene: TRBD1; v_gene: TRBV6-1; abundance: -; CDR3nt: TGTGCCAGCGGTGATTACTTGACAGGGGTCGATCAGCCCCAGCATTTT; CDR3aa: CASGDYLTGVDQPQHF
j_gene: TRBJ1-2; d_gene: -; v_gene: TRBV19; abundance: -; CDR3nt: TGTGCCAGTAGGCGATTGGGGGACTATGGCTACACCTTC; CDR3aa: CASRRLGDYGYTF
j_gene: TRBJ2-7; d_gene: -; v_gene: TRBV7-3; abundance: -; CDR3nt: TGTGCCAGCAGCTTAACCCACTCCTACGAGCAGTACTTC; CDR3aa: CASSLTHSYEQYF